This record concerns one TCR beta chain sequence. Its antigen is not identified. This sample is part of a study of Graves' ophthalmopathy and Graves' hyperthyroidism. Amplification of the TCR beta CDR3 regions used RNA transcripts (as template). Second-round multiplex PCR came after first-round RT-PCR with HTBI primers. TCRdb reprocessed the multiplex PCR reads via MiXCR and lists one record per CDR3 protein. The sample comprises 650,000 to 900,000 distinct CDR3 sequences, 40% of which are singletons, and 35% to 55% rests with the top ten. Study results and caveats: Predictions made by the model for ophthalmopathy progression reached just over 70% sensitivity and about 72% specificity.

Pregnant or lactating patients and those with other autoimmune diseases or uncontrolled infections were excluded. Orbital computed tomography and thyroid ultrasound, along with TRAb, serum thyroxine and clinical symptoms, underpinned diagnosis. CDR1 and CDR2 from the germline V gene are MGHDK and SYGVNS. The CDR3 is made up of 15 amino acids. Trimming took 6 bases from V and 4 from J, leaving 18 bases between them. The material sequenced was peripheral blood. The TCR sequence derives from an adult man with Graves' ophthalmopathy. This chain connects TRBV25-1 to TRBJ2-5; possibly TRBD1 or TRBD2 for D (5 bases each). CDR3 loop: CASSVVAGRGETQYF. In nucleotides, the CDR3 is TGTGCCAGCAGCGTAGTCGCGGGTAGGGGAGAGACCCAGTACTTC. Full variable domain (rest looked up from reference TRBV25-1 and TRBJ2-5): EADIYQTPRYLVIGTGKKITLECSQTMGHDKMYWYQQDPGMELHLIHYSYGVNSTEKGDLSSESTVSRIRTEHFPLTLESARPSHTSQYLCASSVVAGRGETQYFGPGTRLLVL.